This T cell receptor beta chain was captured in a study of vaccination and CD4 T cells after COVID-19 (dated by TCRdb to the early 2020s). Describing the broader study: In the convalescent cohort there were six males and four females, among whom were two Hispanic individuals, seven Caucasians, two Asians and one multiracial person. Each participant got two doses of either the Pfizer-BioNTech BNT162b2 vaccine (n=8) or the Moderna mRNA-1273 vaccine (n=2). Post-COVID blood samples from convalescent patients were collected a median of roughly 100 days after diagnosis, with a range of roughly 35 to 170 days. Post-vaccine blood samples were obtained a median of about 72 days after the second vaccine dose, with a range of about 12 to 241 days. Culture stimuli were overlapping spike peptide pools from SARS-CoV-2 and from the common cold coronaviruses HCoV-NL63, HCoV-OC43 and HCoV-229E. Control cultures used a CEFX viral epitope pool as positive control, an HIV-1 Nef peptide pool as negative control, or no peptide. In 10 COVID-19 convalescent patients and a handful of infection-naive healthy vaccine recipients, the spike-specific CD4+ TCR repertoire before mRNA vaccination was compared with the repertoire after mRNA vaccination.

What the study reported, not specific to this receptor: Of the vaccine-specific clones in convalescent patients, 304 of 307, or nearly all, reacted only to SARS-CoV-2 spike and did not cross-react with common cold coronaviruses. In convalescent patients, a median roughly 87% of post-vaccine SARS-CoV-2-reactive clones were detected only after vaccination, suggesting vaccine-specific priming. The number of convalescent patients in the study was relatively small, and the study did not examine early timepoints following natural infection. An increase in the median number of SARS-CoV-2-reactive clonotypes from more than 20 after infection to some 40 after vaccination was observed, but the change was not found to be significant.

The cysteine opens and the phenylalanine closes a CDR3 of 22 amino acids. Left in the record is the CDR3 DNA by itself, 66 bases read in frame from the first base. The germline ends are 33 bases apart after V is trimmed by 5 bases and J by 0 bases. As encoded in the germline V gene, CDR1 is MNHNS while CDR2 is SASEGT. The treatment or condition label here, explained by the study, means: roughly 11-day PBMC culture with coronavirus spike peptide pools or control peptides (ViraFEST assay). The ViraFEST assay, used in the study, expanded antigen-specific T cells with peptide pools and then identified the expanded clonotypes through TCR sequencing. Negative nucleocapsid antibody tests before and after vaccination confirmed that the healthy vaccine recipients had no prior SARS-CoV-2 infection. PBMCs were cultured at fewer than 2.5 million per well in IMDM supplemented with approximately 5% human AB serum and 8.5 to 10 IU/ml IL-2, with about 10 ug/ml peptide pools added. On days 3 and 7, half of the culture medium was replaced with fresh IL-2-containing medium. Once the cells had been in culture for around 10 days, the EasySep CD4+ T cell isolation kit was used to isolate CD4+ T cells by negative selection. Ficoll-Paque Plus gradient centrifugation was used to isolate PBMCs from whole blood, and the isolated PBMCs were then either used fresh or cryopreserved at -140C. In general, triplicate wells were set up for every culture condition.

Note on this clonotype: The clone's antigen remains unknown. Base qualities are not recorded, but no much larger clone differs from it by a single base.

The library was generated by PCR. TCR sequencing of DNA from cultured CD4+ T cells used the Oncomine TCR Beta short-read assay at the Johns Hopkins FTIC core. The QIAamp micro DNA kit was used to extract genomic DNA from the cultured CD4+ T cells. The Oncomine TCR Beta libraries from cultured CD4+ T cells were pooled using unique dual indexes and then sequenced on an Illumina iSeq 100. Under the source paper's analysis protocol: Non-productive sequences were removed, and CDR3s not starting with C, not ending with F or W, or shorter than 7 amino acids were discarded. Antigen-specific clonotypes were identified with the MANAFEST web application by comparing peptide-stimulated wells with reference and other culture wells. For a clone to be called positive, the clone needed an FDR below 0.05, an odds ratio above 5, and a productive frequency above 0.1% in at least two of three replicate wells. Cross-reactive clonotypes were defined as significantly expanded in both SARS-CoV-2 spike wells and at least one common cold coronavirus spike condition. Using R version 3.6.1, CDR3 homology was evaluated through Levenshtein distances (stringdist) along with unrooted phylogenetic trees (ape). TCRdb reran the public reads through fastp at Q25 and MiXCR, keeping productive beta chains. Merged by CDR3 protein, the rows form single entries marked with the most common genes and DNA. The V and J calls reflect TCRdb's pipeline rather than the authors' work. Recorded for this sample are approximately 22,000 distinct CDR3 sequences; 38% of them occurred a single time. Approximately 17% of the sample comes from the top ten.

The material sequenced was CD4+ T cells from blood, cultured in vitro, taken before SARS-CoV-2 vaccination. This receptor was identified in a human donor who received a COVID-19 vaccine. The rearranged segments are TRBV6-1 and TRBJ2-3; the D gene assignment is perhaps TRBD1 or TRBD2, with each matching 5 bases. The nucleotide sequence is TGTGCCAGCAGTCCTTACCGGGGCCGGAGTATTTCGGCCAAATCTAGCACAGATACGCAGTATTTT. Its translation reads: CASSPYRGRSISAKSSTDTQYF.